Listed below are T cell receptor beta chains from one sample, sequenced in a study of intratumoral heterogeneity in liver cancer. Some clones are missing from TCRdb's copy, which holds only in-frame ones; the method was immunoSEQ multiplex PCR. The data show 21,000 or so clones, over 60% seen once. The sample was tumor-adjacent normal tissue, taken before any cancer treatment. Receptors originate from a woman between 70 and 85 years old with hepatocellular carcinoma. Each CDR3 is given with its conserved first and last residue. The D gene is left open where the match is weak. Size values are once, few and many counts, or a class for expanded clones, and some rows have none.

TRBJ2-3 TRBV11-3 . . CASSSGLAGPDTQYF TGTGCCAGCAGCTCGGGACTCGCGGGACCAGATACGCAGTATTTT
TRBJ1-1 TRBV5-1 TRBD1 . CASSLAGQGSEAFF TGCGCCAGCAGCTTGGCGGGACAGGGAAGTGAAGCTTTCTTT
TRBJ2-7 TRBV2 . . CASSVVGTYYEQYF TGTGCCAGCAGTGTAGTCGGGACTTACTACGAGCAGTACTTC
TRBJ2-7 TRBV2 . . CASTEGSKGPGSYEQYF TGTGCCAGCACTGAAGGCTCGAAGGGTCCGGGCTCCTACGAGCAGTACTTC
TRBJ1-2 TRBV6-5 TRBD1 few CASRPLGQPGGYTF TGTGCCAGCAGACCACTGGGACAGCCAGGGGGCTACACCTTC
TRBJ2-7 TRBV14 . . CASSRGIYEQYF TGTGCCAGCAGCCGAGGGATCTACGAGCAGTACTTC
TRBJ1-2 TRBV6-2/TRBV6-3 . . CASSSSPGHSLSTF TGTGCCAGCAGTTCTTCTCCGGGACACAGTTTATCCACCTTC
TRBJ2-3 TRBV27 TRBD2 . CASRVLADYTDTQYF TGTGCCAGCAGGGTACTAGCGGATTACACAGATACGCAGTATTTT
TRBJ1-2 TRBV28 . . CACARNYGYTF TGTGCCTGCGCCCGTAACTATGGCTACACCTTC
TRBJ1-5 TRBV2 . medium-sized CASSGDRVQPQHF TGTGCCAGCAGTGGGGATAGGGTACAGCCCCAGCATTTT
TRBJ1-2 TRBV23-1 . . CASSQSRGVCYGYTF TGCGCCAGCAGTCAATCGCGAGGAGTCTGCTATGGCTACACCTTC
TRBJ1-2 TRBV19 . . CASSRREGGYTF TGTGCCAGTAGCCGACGAGAGGGTGGCTACACCTTC
TRBJ1-2 TRBV28 TRBD1 . CASSLPQPGRGRGYTF TGTGCCAGCAGTTTACCCCAACCGGGCAGGGGGCGCGGCTACACCTTC
TRBJ2-5 TRBV28 TRBD1 . CASSWDSQETQYF TGTGCCAGCAGTTGGGACAGCCAAGAGACCCAGTACTTC
TRBJ2-3 TRBV10-2 TRBD2 . CASSVPGLAGRTDTQYF TGCGCCAGCAGTGTTCCGGGACTAGCGGGAAGGACAGATACGCAGTATTTT
TRBJ2-7 TRBV15 . . CATSREVGSYEQYF TGTGCCACCAGCAGAGAAGTAGGCTCCTACGAGCAGTACTTC
TRBJ2-1 TRBV27 TRBD2 . CASTLAGGGNEQFF TGTGCCAGCACCTTAGCGGGAGGGGGCAATGAGCAGTTCTTC
TRBJ1-1 TRBV19 . medium-sized CASKGSTEAFF TGTGCCAGCAAGGGATCCACTGAAGCTTTCTTT
TRBJ2-2 TRBV11-3 . . CASSTSVGILNTGELFF TGTGCCAGCAGCACCTCGGTTGGGATCTTGAACACCGGGGAGCTGTTTTTT
TRBJ1-4 TRBV18 . . CASSPTQNELFF TGTGCCAGCTCACCGACCCAAAATGAACTGTTTTTT
TRBJ2-1 TRBV11-3 . once CASSLDRVGGTGEQFF TGTGCCAGCAGCTTAGATCGGGTAGGGGGGACGGGTGAGCAGTTCTTC
TRBJ1-1 TRBV7-6 . . CASSLGQENTEAFF TGTGCCAGCAGCTTGGGACAAGAGAACACTGAAGCTTTCTTT
TRBJ1-5 TRBV7-3 TRBD1 . CASSSSRDRGRRSNQPQHF TGTGCCAGCAGCTCGTCCCGGGACAGGGGACGTCGTAGCAATCAGCCCCAGCATTTT
TRBJ1-2 TRBV6-6 . . CASRYEGGGYTF TGTGCCAGCAGGTACGAAGGTGGGGGCTACACCTTC
TRBJ1-4 TRBV11-2 . . CASSKGFGEKLFF TGTGCCAGCAGCAAAGGGTTTGGTGAAAAACTGTTTTTT
TRBJ1-4 TRBV2 . few CASRRAVDEKLFF TGTGCCAGCAGACGGGCAGTCGATGAAAAACTGTTTTTT
TRBJ2-4 TRBV19 . . CASSPPGKNIQYF TGTGCCAGTAGCCCACCGGGAAAAAACATTCAGTACTTC
TRBJ1-2 TRBV2 . . CASSDQGSYGYTF TGTGCCAGCAGTGATCAGGGAAGCTATGGCTACACCTTC
TRBJ2-3 TRBV15 TRBD1 . CATSRDPPRGRDTQYF TGTGCCACCAGCAGAGATCCCCCAAGGGGGCGGGATACGCAGTATTTT
TRBJ1-4 TRBV25-1 TRBD1 . CASSGWTGMDEKLFF TGTGCCAGCAGTGGCTGGACAGGGATGGATGAAAAACTGTTTTTT
TRBJ2-1 TRBV21-1 . . CAPAGPRQLNEQFF TGTGCCCCAGCCGGTCCGCGACAGCTCAATGAGCAGTTCTTC
TRBJ1-2 TRBV2 TRBD1 . CASSESGQGYGYTF TGTGCCAGCAGTGAATCCGGACAGGGGTATGGCTACACCTTC
TRBJ2-1 TRBV21-1 . . CASSRTGTVIKQFF TGTGCCAGCAGCAGAACCGGGACAGTGATTAAGCAGTTCTTC
TRBJ2-7 TRBV19 . . CASSIFGEQYF TGTGCCAGTAGTATATTTGGGGAGCAGTACTTC
TRBJ1-2 TRBV6-4 . . CASSDLTGYTF TGTGCCAGCAGTGACCTTACAGGCTACACCTTC
TRBJ1-5 TRBV6-1 TRBD1 . CASSAQQGQYSNQPQHF TGTGCCAGCAGTGCCCAACAGGGGCAATATAGCAATCAGCCCCAGCATTTT
TRBJ1-4 TRBV7-9 TRBD1 . CASSQGGLVTNEKLFF TGTGCCAGCAGCCAAGGGGGCTTAGTAACTAATGAAAAACTGTTTTTT
TRBJ1-6 TRBV11-3 . . CASSLGSASPLHF TGTGCCAGCAGCCTGGGCAGCGCTTCACCCCTCCACTTT
TRBJ2-3 TRBV19 . . CASSMRTAGDTQYF TGTGCCAGTAGTATGCGGACTGCGGGAGATACGCAGTATTTT
TRBJ2-1 TRBV21-1 . . CASSTSGTAYNEQFF TGTGCCAGCAGCACCTCCGGGACGGCCTACAATGAGCAGTTCTTC
TRBJ2-3 TRBV28 TRBD2 . CASSPLAGGTISTDTQYF TGTGCCAGCAGTCCATTAGCGGGAGGCACCATTAGCACAGATACGCAGTATTTT
TRBJ1-6 TRBV28 . . CASSLYEKNSPLHF TGTGCCAGCAGTTTATACGAGAAGAATTCACCCCTCCACTTT
TRBJ2-3 TRBV6-6 TRBD1 . CASSYSRTGERDTQYF TGTGCCAGCAGTTACTCCCGGACAGGGGAGAGGGATACGCAGTATTTT
TRBJ2-5 TRBV19 . . CASSIKPQETQYF TGTGCCAGTAGTATAAAACCCCAAGAGACCCAGTACTTC
TRBJ2-1 TRBV5-8 . . CASSLGPTWNNEQFF TGTGCCAGCAGCTTGGGCCCAACCTGGAACAATGAGCAGTTCTTC
TRBJ2-1 TRBV6-5 . . CASSYSGRAYNEQFF TGTGCCAGCAGTTACTCGGGCCGGGCCTACAATGAGCAGTTCTTC
TRBJ1-1 TRBV2 TRBD1 . CASRWGQGKDEAFF TGTGCCAGCAGGTGGGGACAGGGAAAGGATGAAGCTTTCTTT
TRBJ2-7 TRBV6-5 TRBD1 . CASSSRNRGYEQYF TGTGCCAGCAGTTCCCGGAACAGGGGGTACGAGCAGTACTTC
TRBJ2-7 TRBV27 . . CASSLGFQTEQYF TGTGCCAGCAGTTTAGGGTTTCAGACCGAGCAGTACTTC
TRBJ2-3 TRBV27 . medium-sized CASSSGFLSTDTQYF TGTGCCAGCAGTTCGGGCTTCCTTAGCACAGATACGCAGTATTTT
TRBJ2-1 TRBV19 . . CASSEGAGGRNEQFF TGTGCCAGTAGCGAGGGAGCAGGGGGGCGGAATGAGCAGTTCTTC
TRBJ1-1 TRBV4-2 . . CASSQGSVWGQNTEAFF TGTGCCAGCAGCCAAGGGAGTGTTTGGGGGCAGAACACTGAAGCTTTCTTT
TRBJ2-1 TRBV14 . . CASTRQGIDTEQFF TGTGCCAGCACCAGGCAGGGGATCGATACTGAGCAGTTCTTC